These 17 T cell receptor beta chains came from one sample sequenced in a study of neurological immune-mediated disorders. TCRdb used MiXCR to reprocess the 5' RACE reads, holding one entry per CDR3 protein. Of tens of thousands of distinct CDR3 sequences in the sample, over 12% were seen once. Source material: PBMCs. These receptor sequences come from a woman aged 50 to 60 in good health.

This clonotype was counted ten times or more. The chain uses TRBV29-1 and TRBJ2-3; 8 bases map to TRBD1. The germline gives CDR1 SQVTM, CDR2 ANQGSEA. The CDR3 is 11 amino acids. CDR3 amino acids: CVSGGPDTQYF. The CDR3 nucleotides read TGCGTGTCAGGGGGCCCAGATACGCAGTATTTT.

In its sample, this clonotype was seen many times. The genes are TRBV3-1 and TRBJ1-6, with no clear D. This CDR3 region has 12 residues. V gave up 2 bases and J gave up 8 bases, with 4 bases separating them. Germline CDR1 LGHDT, CDR2 YNNKEL (reference sequence). For the CDR3, the DNA is TGTGCCAGCAGCCAACGAGATTCACCCCTCCACTTT. It specifies CASSQRDSPLHF.

This clonotype was found a few times. The rearrangement links TRBV5-1 to TRBJ2-1, with 8 positions matching TRBD1. In germline, CDR1 is SGHRS, CDR2 YFSETQ. The CDR3 sequence is 15 residues long. V trimming: 3 bases; J trimming: 3 bases; junction bases outside the gene matches: 5. CDR3 sequence reads: CASSYGQGDYNEQFF. DNA for the CDR3: TGCGCCAGCAGCTACGGACAGGGAGACTACAATGAGCAGTTCTTC.

The gene calls are TRBV5-6 and TRBJ1-2; no clear D gene. V lost 1 base and J lost 3, with 10 bases in between. Per germline, CDR1 SGHDT and CDR2 YYEEEE. CDR3 length: 14 residues. The CDR3 protein is CASSLPRLYYGYTF. CDR3 sequence (DNA): TGTGCCAGCAGCTTGCCTCGGTTGTACTATGGCTACACCTTC.

This clonotype has at least ten counts. V gene TRBV3-1 combines with J gene TRBJ2-1; D call uncertain. Germline CDR1 LGHDT, CDR2 YNNKEL (reference sequence). The CDR3 spans 13 residues. The germline V and J ends were trimmed by 4 bases and 4 bases, with 8 bases remaining between them. Written as DNA, the CDR3 is TGTGCCAGCAGCCGAGGAAGGTACAATGAGCAGTTCTTC. Its protein product is CASSRGRYNEQFF.

This clonotype was detected a few times. The chain combines TRBV5-1 with TRBJ1-2; 7 bases fit TRBD1. V shed 0 bases, J shed 8 bases, and the junction held 7 bases outside the gene matches. CDR1 is SGHRS, CDR2 YFSETQ, per germline. The CDR3 is 14 residues long. CDR3 sequence reads: CASSLVTGRDGYTF. In DNA, the CDR3 is TGCGCCAGCAGCTTGGTGACAGGGAGGGACGGCTACACCTTC. The whole variable domain, remainder taken from reference TRBV5-1 and TRBJ1-2, is KAGVTQTPRYLIKTRGQQVTLSCSPISGHRSVSWYQQTPGQGLQFLFEYFSETQRNKGNFPGRFSGRQFSNSRSEMNVSTLELGDSALYLCASSLVTGRDGYTFGSGTRLTVV.

This clonotype was recorded many times. The rearrangement uses TRBV5-8 and TRBJ1-2; tentative D call: TRBD1 (5 bases). Germline V lookup: CDR1 SGHTS, CDR2 YDEGEE. Trimming left V 4 bases short and J 4 bases short, with 20 bases between. This CDR3 contains 16 residues. CDR3 amino acids: CASSLPSGRGVYGYTF. Written as DNA, the CDR3 is TGTGCCAGCAGCCTACCCAGCGGGAGGGGCGTCTATGGCTACACCTTC.

This clonotype was observed many times. The rearrangement joins TRBV5-1 to TRBJ2-2; 9 nucleotides align to TRBD1. Unmatched junction bases numbered 4, after V lost 4 bases and J lost 6 bases. Germline V gene lookup returns CDR1 SGHRS and CDR2 YFSETQ. This CDR3 comprises 14 residues. The CDR3 reads CASSTGTGPGELFF. CDR3 DNA: TGCGCCAGCAGCACCGGGACAGGGCCCGGGGAGCTGTTTTTT.

There are a few counts of this clonotype. The genes are TRBV20-1 and TRBJ2-7; D is tentatively TRBD1 or TRBD2 (6 bases each). The CDR3 has 14 amino acids. Germline V gene sequence: CDR1 DFQATT, CDR2 SNEGSKA (reference sequence). Trimming took 3 bases from V and 4 from J, leaving 16 bases between them. This chain's CDR3 is CSAREGGKAYEQYF. The CDR3 DNA is TGCAGTGCTAGGGAGGGGGGAAAAGCGTACGAGCAGTACTTC.

This clonotype was counted many times. The V and J genes are TRBV29-1 and TRBJ2-2, with D hard to call. CDR3 length: 11 amino acids. Germline loops: CDR1 SQVTM, CDR2 ANQGSEA. The V and J ends lost 7 bases and 7 bases respectively, with 10 bases between them. The CDR3 nucleotides read TGCAGCGCCCATTCAGGCGGGGAGCTGTTTTTT. It encodes CSAHSGGELFF.

This clonotype came up many times. The chain is built from TRBV14 and TRBJ2-7; D could derive from TRBD1 or TRBD2 (5 bases each). The germline V and J ends were trimmed by 0 bases and 9 bases, with 12 bases remaining between them. Germline V CDR1 and CDR2: SGHDN, FVKESK. CDR3 length equals 13 residues. This CDR3 reads CASSQDGHGGQYF. The CDR3, as DNA: TGTGCCAGCAGCCAAGATGGTCATGGGGGGCAGTACTTC.

This clonotype was seen many times. The rearrangement joins TRBV12-3 or TRBV12-4 to TRBJ2-1; D gene unclear. The CDR3 sequence is 13 residues long. V was pared by 0 bases and J by 7 bases, with 7 bases between. The CDR3 DNA reads TGTGCCAGCAGTTTAGCGCTAGGGAATGAGCAGTTCTTC. It specifies CASSLALGNEQFF.

A note on this clonotype: A much larger clone lies a single base off, so this may be a read error. The chain couples TRBV20-1 to TRBJ2-7; weak D call: TRBD2 (5 bases). Germline CDR1 is DFQATT and CDR2 is SNEGSKA (reference sequence). The CDR3 is 11 amino acids. The germline V and J ends were trimmed by 3 bases and 9 bases, with 12 bases remaining between them. The CDR3 DNA is TGCAGTGCTAGCCGCTCTGGAGGGCAGTACTTC. This translates into CSASRSGGQYF.

This clonotype was seen at least ten times. The genes are TRBV10-3 and TRBJ1-6; D is uncertain. The CDR3 contains 13 residues. The germline CDR1 and CDR2 sequences are ENHRY and SYGVKD. Trimming left V 3 bases short and J 6 bases short, with 6 bases between. DNA of the CDR3: TGTGCCATCAGTGACAGGCCTAATTCACCCCTCCACTTT. Translated, it gives CAISDRPNSPLHF.

This CDR3 is CASRPKGQGTHSNQPQHF. CDR3 bases: TGTGCCAGCAGACCTAAGGGACAGGGGACACATAGCAATCAGCCCCAGCATTTT. The chain combines TRBV6-5 with TRBJ1-5; 10 bases fit TRBD1. V was clipped by 6 bases and J by 0 bases; unmatched bases: 11. From germline, CDR1 is MNHEY and CDR2 SVGAGI. There are 18 residues in the CDR3.

This clonotype was seen many times. The CDR3 DNA sequence: TGCGCCAGCAGCTCCCACATTACAGGAACTAATGAAAAACTGTTTTTT. Its protein product is CASSSHITGTNEKLFF. The chain carries TRBV5-1 and TRBJ1-4; D is possibly TRBD1 (5 bases). V shed 3 bases and J shed 1 base, with 13 bases lying between them. CDR1 is SGHRS and CDR2 is YFSETQ in the germline V gene. CDR3 length equals 16 residues. The variable domain in full, with the rest retrieved from reference TRBV5-1 and TRBJ1-4, is KAGVTQTPRYLIKTRGQQVTLSCSPISGHRSVSWYQQTPGQGLQFLFEYFSETQRNKGNFPGRFSGRQFSNSRSEMNVSTLELGDSALYLCASSSHITGTNEKLFFGSGTQLSVL.

This clonotype was seen at least ten times. The CDR3 loop is CSAPTSGSSYNEQFF. The DNA of the CDR3 is TGCAGCGCCCCGACTAGCGGGTCGTCCTACAATGAGCAGTTCTTC. This chain connects TRBV29-1 to TRBJ2-1; 10 nucleotides match TRBD2. The ends lost 7 bases at V and 1 base at J; junction bases unmatched: 7. Germline V gives CDR1 SQVTM, CDR2 ANQGSEA. This CDR3 comprises 15 residues.